These 21 T cell receptor beta chains originate from one sample sequenced in a study of T cells in localized non-small cell lung cancer. Only in-frame clones appear in the TCRdb table, and some are missing; sequencing was by immunoSEQ multiplex PCR. Of 15,000 to 20,000 clones listed, roughly four fifths were seen once; the top ten hold about 31%. Sequencing was performed on peripheral blood, taken before any cancer treatment. The receptor source for this set is a male donor aged 60 or older with stage I lung adenocarcinoma.

The chain combines TRBV5-1 with TRBJ2-2; D perhaps matches TRBD2 (6 bases). CDR1 and CDR2 (germline): SGHRS, YFSETQ. The CDR3 runs 15 residues. V lost 0 bases to trimming and J lost 5 bases, with 11 bases between them. CDR3 DNA: TGCGCCAGCAGCTTGGAAGGAGGGCGGACCGGGGAGCTGTTTTTT. Protein: CASSLEGGRTGELFF. The full variable domain, in which reference TRBV5-1 and TRBJ2-2 provide the parts outside the CDR3, is KAGVTQTPRYLIKTRGQQVTLSCSPISGHRSVSWYQQTPGQGLQFLFEYFSETQRNKGNFPGRFSGRQFSNSRSEMNVSTLELGDSALYLCASSLEGGRTGELFFGEGSRLTVL.

This clone is a singleton in its sample. This chain joins TRBV2 and TRBJ2-1; D is perhaps TRBD2 (7 bases). Germline V gene lookup returns CDR1 SNHLY and CDR2 FYNNEI. V was pared by 9 bases and J by 6 bases, with 18 bases between. The CDR3 is 14 amino acids. CDR3 residues: CASDPGGRFNEQFF. The CDR3 bases are TGTGCCAGTGACCCGGGGGGCCGCTTCAATGAGCAGTTCTTC.

This chain uses TRBV11-2 with TRBJ2-3; D remains unclear. Germline values: CDR1 SGHAT, CDR2 FQNNGV. Trimming stripped 5 bases from V and 2 bases from J, with 17 bases between. This CDR3 spans 16 amino acids. CDR3 DNA sequence: TGTGCCAGCAGCCCAGATGCGGCTGAGGCCACAGATACGCAGTATTTT. Its protein is CASSPDAAEATDTQYF. The full variable domain, with the rest looked up from reference TRBV11-2 and TRBJ2-3, is EAGVAQSPRYKIIEKRQSVAFWCNPISGHATLYWYQQILGQGPKLLIQFQNNGVVDDSQLPKDRFSAERLKGVDSTLKIQPAKLEDSAVYLCASSPDAAEATDTQYFGPGTRLTVL.

V usage is TRBV5-6 and J usage is TRBJ2-1; no firm D call. In germline, CDR1 is SGHDT, CDR2 YYEEEE. Trimming shortened V by 4 bases and J by 6 bases, and 5 bases separated the two germline ends. The CDR3 runs 11 residues. CDR3 DNA: TGTGCCAGCAGCCGGGCCAATGAGCAGTTCTTC. The encoded protein is CASSRANEQFF.

The rearrangement links TRBV2 to TRBJ1-1; 7 nucleotides match TRBD1. Germline V lookup: CDR1 SNHLY, CDR2 FYNNEI. The CDR3 is made up of 15 amino acids. After removal of 5 bases from V and 1 base from J, the junction contained 7 bases not matched to a gene. The DNA for the CDR3 is TGTGCCAGCAGTTGGGACAGTTTACAGAACACTGAAGCTTTCTTT. Translating it yields CASSWDSLQNTEAFF.

The rearrangement uses TRBV2 and TRBJ1-1, with 7 bases matching TRBD1. The CDR3 extends over 12 amino acids. CDR1 and CDR2 from the germline V gene are SNHLY and FYNNEI. V lost 6 bases, J lost 8 bases, and 6 bases stayed unmatched. This chain's CDR3 is CASSSTGAEAFF. CDR3 coding DNA: TGTGCCAGCAGCTCAACAGGGGCGGAAGCTTTCTTT.

This clone was counted only a few times. CDR3 sequence reads: CASSMTAVSSYEQYF. As DNA, the CDR3 is TGTGCCAGTAGTATGACGGCGGTTAGTTCCTACGAGCAGTACTTC. The chain links TRBV19 to TRBJ2-7; no reliable D call. Germline assignment: CDR1 LNHDA and CDR2 SQIVND (reference sequence). The CDR3 has 15 residues. V was cut by 3 bases and J by 1 base, with 13 bases left in between.

The chain uses TRBV7-3 and TRBJ2-7, with D possibly being TRBD1 (9 bases). This CDR3 is built from 15 residues. Per germline, CDR1 SGHTA and CDR2 FQGTGA. The V end lost 5 bases, the J end lost 3 bases, and 17 bases lay between the germline ends. In nucleotides, the CDR3 is TGTGCCAGCAGCCCGGGAGGGACAGGGATCTACGAGCAGTACTTC. Its protein is CASSPGGTGIYEQYF. Variable domain in full (rest from reference TRBV7-3 and TRBJ2-7): GAGVSQTPSNKVTEKGKYVELRCDPISGHTALYWYRQSLGQGPEFLIYFQGTGAADDSGLPNDRFFAVRPEGSVSTLKIQRTERGDSAVYLCASSPGGTGIYEQYFGPGTRLTVT.

The CDR3 DNA reads as TGTGCCAGCAGCCCGAGGACAGGCTACTACAATGAGCAGTTCTTC. Protein: CASSPRTGYYNEQFF. V gene TRBV13 combines with J gene TRBJ2-1; 7 bases match TRBD1. The trim removed 5 bases at V and 3 bases at J, leaving 7 bases unmatched. The CDR3 sequence is 15 residues long. Germline CDR1 PRHDT, CDR2 FYEKMQ (reference sequence).

The chain has TRBV6-5 and TRBJ2-3; 8 nucleotides agree with TRBD2. V dropped 0 bases and J dropped 4; count of bases not matched to a gene: 6. The length of the CDR3 is 16 residues. Germline lookup yields CDR1 MNHEY and CDR2 SVGAGI. The CDR3 spells CASSYSAGGGSDTQYF. The CDR3 DNA is TGTGCCAGCAGTTACTCGGCGGGGGGCGGGTCAGATACGCAGTATTTT.

In DNA, the CDR3 is TGTGCCAGCAGCTTAGAGGCCGAAAAGACTCGCTCTAACACCGGGGAGCTGTTTTTT. This codes for CASSLEAEKTRSNTGELFF. The chain links TRBV7-2 to TRBJ2-2; D remains unclear. CDR1 and CDR2 (germline): SGHTA, FQGNSA. The CDR3 covers 19 residues. V was pared by 1 base and J by 2 bases, with 20 bases between.

This chain connects TRBV18 to TRBJ2-7; TRBD1 matches at 7 bases. J gave up 5 bases and V 3 bases, and 7 bases lay outside the gene matches. Per the germline V gene, CDR1 is KGHSH and CDR2 is LQKENI. This CDR3 region has 14 residues. CDR3 in amino acids: CASSPRQGGDEQYF. The CDR3 DNA is TGTGCCAGCTCACCCCGACAGGGCGGCGACGAGCAGTACTTC.

This rearrangement joins TRBV10-3 to TRBJ1-5; a possible D gene is TRBD1 (6 bases). This CDR3 spans 15 amino acids. V was shortened by 1 base and J by 7 bases, with 14 bases between the two germline ends. Germline V lookup: CDR1 ENHRY, CDR2 SYGVKD. This chain's CDR3 is CAISEFGTSAQPQHF. CDR3 nucleotides: TGTGCCATCAGTGAGTTCGGGACATCGGCCCAGCCCCAGCATTTT.

This chain uses TRBV19 with TRBJ2-1; 8 bases line up with TRBD1. Trimming cost V 3 bases and J 2 bases; bases outside gene matches: 9. Germline CDR1 and CDR2: LNHDA and SQIVND (reference sequence). The CDR3 is made up of 17 amino acids. CDR3 coding DNA: TGTGCCAGTAGTATCCCACCCGGACAGGGCACCTACAATGAGCAGTTCTTC. This gives the protein CASSIPPGQGTYNEQFF.

The chain combines TRBV6-1 with TRBJ2-3; D gene ambiguous. Germline V CDR1 and CDR2: MNHNS, SASEGT. This CDR3 has 12 residues. V lost 5 bases, J lost 2 bases, and 5 bases lay in between. For the CDR3, the DNA is TGTGCCAGCAGTCCCCCCACAGATACGCAGTATTTT. Its translation is CASSPPTDTQYF.

The chain joins TRBV29-1 to TRBJ1-1, with no clear D. The CDR3 sequence is 13 residues long. Germline V lookup: CDR1 SQVTM, CDR2 ANQGSEA. The germline V and J ends were trimmed by 7 bases and 1 base, with 13 bases remaining between them. CDR3 nucleotides: TGCAGCGCCGCAATTGGGGAGAACACTGAAGCTTTCTTT. This encodes CSAAIGENTEAFF.

This sequence joins TRBV7-2 and TRBJ2-7; D is perhaps TRBD2 (6 bases). The CDR3 runs 15 residues. The V gene lost 3 bases and the J gene lost 0 bases, with 12 bases spanning the gap. Germline V gene sequence: CDR1 SGHTA, CDR2 FQGNSA. The CDR3 DNA reads as TGTGCCAGCAGCTTTGCCGGAGGGGCCTCCTACGAGCAGTACTTC. It encodes CASSFAGGASYEQYF.

The chain carries TRBV28 and TRBJ2-2; D ambiguous. Between the trimmed V and J ends, which lost 4 bases and 1 base, there was a span of 7 bases. This CDR3 has 14 residues. Germline CDR1 is MDHEN and CDR2 is SYDVKM. Here the CDR3 DNA reads TGTGCCAGCAGTTCCCCAGGGAACACCGGGGAGCTGTTTTTT. It translates to CASSSPGNTGELFF. Full variable domain (outside the CDR3, taken from reference TRBV28 and TRBJ2-2): DVKVTQSSRYLVKRTGEKVFLECVQDMDHENMFWYRQDPGLGLRLIYFSYDVKMKEKGDIPEGYSVSREKKERFSLILESASTNQTSMYLCASSSPGNTGELFFGEGSRLTVL.

This rearrangement joins TRBV7-8 to TRBJ2-1, with 7 bases identical to TRBD2. CDR3 length: 13 residues. Trimming at V came to 1 base and at J to 16 bases, leaving 10 bases not matched to a gene. Germline V gives CDR1 SGHVS, CDR2 FQNEAQ. CDR3 in amino acids: CASSLGSDTGGFF. CDR3 sequence (DNA): TGTGCCAGCAGCTTAGGGTCGGACACGGGGGGATTCTTC. Drawing the rest from reference TRBV7-8 and TRBJ2-1, the complete variable domain is GAGVSQSPRYKVAKRGQDVALRCDPISGHVSLFWYQQALGQGPEFLTYFQNEAQLDKSGLPSDRFFAERPEGSVSTLKIQRTQQEDSAVYLCASSLGSDTGGFFGPGTRLTVL.

The rearrangement joins TRBV7-3 to TRBJ1-5; weak D call: TRBD1 (5 bases). V was pared by 2 bases and J by 7 bases, with 12 bases between. Per germline, CDR1 SGHTA and CDR2 FQGTGA. This CDR3 is 14 amino acids long. CDR3 amino acids: CASSLLGGEQPQHF. The CDR3, as DNA: TGTGCCAGCAGCTTACTCGGAGGGGAGCAGCCCCAGCATTTT.

The chain carries TRBV7-9 and TRBJ2-5; TRBD1 aligns across 11 bases. Germline-derived CDR1 and CDR2 are SEHNR and FQNEAQ (reference sequence). The CDR3 is made up of 18 amino acids. Losses at the gene ends were 6 bases for V and 4 bases for J; bases not matched to a gene: 16. The CDR3 reads CASRTTGTGGFFPETQYF. CDR3 nucleotides: TGTGCCAGCAGGACAACCGGGACAGGGGGATTTTTTCCAGAGACCCAGTACTTC.